This T cell receptor (beta chain) originates from a study of a mutant IDH1 vaccine in newly diagnosed glioma. Study information: The start of vaccination came 4-6 weeks after radiotherapy alone, or with temozolomide cycles. Those enrolled had earlier been treated with radiotherapy, temozolomide, or both, mostly both. Notes on the study in general: Apparently unrelated to pseudoprogression were changes in the top peripheral T cell clonotypes. Across multiple MHC alleles, 80% to 95% of patients had vaccine-induced responses.

Indicated time point: week 47, end of study. Doses of 300 ug of mutant IDH1 20-mer peptide were given with topical imiquimod. From germline, CDR1 is MNHNS and CDR2 SASEGT. The CDR3 loop spans 16 amino acids. V was clipped by 1 base and J by 4 bases, with 11 bases between them. Regarding this clone: Its target is not known.

The assay was immunoSEQ multiplex PCR, and TCRdb's table has in-frame clones only and misses some. Here the sample spans tens of thousands of clones, approximately 64% being singletons. V gene TRBV6-1 combines with J gene TRBJ1-6; D is perhaps TRBD1 (5 bases). The source material was peripheral blood mononuclear cells (PBMCs), sampled from a glioma patient whose treatment included an IDH1 peptide vaccine. The sequence came from a man aged 40-55 years with glioma. Some clones in this sample may be carry-over from other donors' samples. CDR3 nucleotides: TGTGCCAGCAGTGAAGGGCTGGGGCGGTATAATTCACCCCTCCACTTT. This encodes CASSEGLGRYNSPLHF.